This T cell receptor beta chain comes out of a study of regulatory T cells in long-lasting Graves disease. Study-wide results and limits: In persistent patients, shared public clonotypes (roughly 3,000) outnumbered those in new patients (approximately 880).

J was trimmed by 5 bases and V by 7 bases; bases with no gene match: 13. This CDR3 is built from 15 residues. Assembly of TCR beta libraries relied on iRepertoire HTBI primers together with Arm-PCR of CDR3 regions. TCRdb re-called the multiplex PCR reads with MiXCR, one entry per CDR3 protein. Counted here are around 460,000 distinct CDR3 sequences, approximately 14% occurring once; the ten biggest clones make up approximately 15%. This clonotype was recorded at least ten times. Its specificity is unknown. The sample's time point: newly diagnosed GD, antithyroid drugs for less than 3 months. The TCR library was made from RNA that had been extracted from PBMCs in TRIzol. Roughly 10 milliliters of peripheral blood were taken and placed in EDTA tubes. These same data were also listed under a study on T cells in Graves' hyperthyroidism and ophthalmopathy. That investigation notes: Recently diagnosed hyperthyroidism of less than 2 months' duration affected patients aged 18 to 65. Ophthalmopathy was model-predicted a median approximately 6.4 months pre-onset.

The sample in question was peripheral blood mononuclear cells (PBMCs), obtained at new diagnosis, from a patient treated with antithyroid drugs. This sequence originates from a woman between 45 and 60 years old with Graves disease. V and J are TRBV12-3 or TRBV12-4 and TRBJ2-5; TRBD2 matches at 7 bases. This CDR3 reads CASTQWAGVGETQYF. The CDR3 DNA reads as TGTGCCAGCACCCAATGGGCGGGAGTGGGGGAGACCCAGTACTTC.